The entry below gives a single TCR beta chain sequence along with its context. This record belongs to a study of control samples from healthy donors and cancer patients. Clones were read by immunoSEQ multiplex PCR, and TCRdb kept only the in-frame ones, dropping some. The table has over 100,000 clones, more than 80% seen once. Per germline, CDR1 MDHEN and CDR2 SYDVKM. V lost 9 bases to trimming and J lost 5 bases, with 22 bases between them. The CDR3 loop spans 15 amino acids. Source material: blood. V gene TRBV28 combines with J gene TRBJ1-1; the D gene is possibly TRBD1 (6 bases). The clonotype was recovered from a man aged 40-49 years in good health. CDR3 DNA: TGTGCCAGTCACCGGTGGATCAGGGGAGGTACTGAAGCTTTCTTT. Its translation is CASHRWIRGGTEAFF.